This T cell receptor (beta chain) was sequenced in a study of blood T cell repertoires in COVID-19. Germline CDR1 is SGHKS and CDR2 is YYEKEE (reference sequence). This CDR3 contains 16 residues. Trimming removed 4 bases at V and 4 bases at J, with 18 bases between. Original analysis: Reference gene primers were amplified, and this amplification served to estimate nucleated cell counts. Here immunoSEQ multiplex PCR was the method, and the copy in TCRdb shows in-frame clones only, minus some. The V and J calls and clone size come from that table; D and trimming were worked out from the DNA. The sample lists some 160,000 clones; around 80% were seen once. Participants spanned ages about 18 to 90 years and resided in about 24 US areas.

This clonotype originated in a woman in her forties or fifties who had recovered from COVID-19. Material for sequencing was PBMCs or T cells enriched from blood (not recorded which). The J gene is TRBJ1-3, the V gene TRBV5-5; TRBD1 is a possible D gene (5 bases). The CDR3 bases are TGTGCCAGCAGCGGGCAGGGTTCTTTACCAGGAAACACCATATATTTT. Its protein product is CASSGQGSLPGNTIYF.